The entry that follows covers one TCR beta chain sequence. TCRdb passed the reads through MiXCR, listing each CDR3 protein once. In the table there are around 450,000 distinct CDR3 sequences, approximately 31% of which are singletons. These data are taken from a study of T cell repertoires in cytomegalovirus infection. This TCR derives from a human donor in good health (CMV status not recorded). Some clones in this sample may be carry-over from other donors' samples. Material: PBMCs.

The CDR3, as DNA: TGTGCCAGCAGCTTAGCCGGGGGGGCCGCCGGGGAGCTGTTTTTT. Encoded protein: CASSLAGGAAGELFF. The chain couples TRBV7-9 to TRBJ2-2, with TRBD2 matching 8 bases. V was clipped by 0 bases and J by 6 bases; unmatched bases: 3. The germline CDR1 and CDR2 sequences are SEHNR and FQNEAQ (reference sequence). This CDR3 contains 15 residues.